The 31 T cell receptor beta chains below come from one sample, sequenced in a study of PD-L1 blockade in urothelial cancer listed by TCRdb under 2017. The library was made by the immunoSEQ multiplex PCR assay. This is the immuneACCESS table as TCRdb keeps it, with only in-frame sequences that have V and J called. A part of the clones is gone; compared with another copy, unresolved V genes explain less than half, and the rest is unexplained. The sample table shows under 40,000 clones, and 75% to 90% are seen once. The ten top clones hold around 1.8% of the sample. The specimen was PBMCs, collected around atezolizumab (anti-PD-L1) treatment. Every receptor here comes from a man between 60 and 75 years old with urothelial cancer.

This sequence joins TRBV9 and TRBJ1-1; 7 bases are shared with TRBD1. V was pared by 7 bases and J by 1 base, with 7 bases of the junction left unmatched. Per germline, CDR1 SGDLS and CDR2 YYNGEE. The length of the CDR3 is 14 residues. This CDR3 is CASGRGQSNTEAFF. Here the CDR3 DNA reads TGTGCCAGCGGCCGGGGACAGTCGAACACTGAAGCTTTCTTT.

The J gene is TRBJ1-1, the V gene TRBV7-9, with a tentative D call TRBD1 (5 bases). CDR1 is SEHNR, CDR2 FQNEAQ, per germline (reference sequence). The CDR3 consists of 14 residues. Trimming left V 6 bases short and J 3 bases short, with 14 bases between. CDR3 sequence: CASSKLGGDTEAFF. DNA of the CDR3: TGTGCCAGCAGTAAATTGGGGGGAGACACTGAAGCTTTCTTT.

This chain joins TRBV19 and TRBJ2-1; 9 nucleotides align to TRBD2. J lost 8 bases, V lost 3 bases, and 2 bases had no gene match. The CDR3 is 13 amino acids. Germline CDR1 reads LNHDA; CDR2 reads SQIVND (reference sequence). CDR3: CASSMGLADEQFF. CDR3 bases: TGTGCCAGTAGTATGGGACTAGCTGATGAGCAGTTCTTC. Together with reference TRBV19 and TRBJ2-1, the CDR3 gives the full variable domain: DGGITQSPKYLFRKEGQNVTLSCEQNLNHDAMYWYRQDPGQGLRLIYYSQIVNDFQKGDIAEGYSVSREKKESFPLTVTSAQKNPTAFYLCASSMGLADEQFFGPGTRLTVL.

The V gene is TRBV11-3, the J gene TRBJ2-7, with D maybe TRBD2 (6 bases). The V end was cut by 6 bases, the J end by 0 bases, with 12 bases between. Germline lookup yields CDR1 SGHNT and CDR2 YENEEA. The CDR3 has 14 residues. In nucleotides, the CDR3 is TGTGCCAGCAGGTCGGGGGAGCTCTCCTACGAGCAGTACTTC. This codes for CASRSGELSYEQYF.

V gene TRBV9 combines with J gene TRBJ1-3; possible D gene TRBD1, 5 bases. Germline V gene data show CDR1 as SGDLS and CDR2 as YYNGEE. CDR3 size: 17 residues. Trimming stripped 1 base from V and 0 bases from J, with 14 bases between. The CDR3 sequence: CASSVQGGRYSGNTIYF. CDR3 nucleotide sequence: TGTGCCAGCAGCGTACAGGGAGGGAGGTACTCTGGAAACACCATATATTTT.

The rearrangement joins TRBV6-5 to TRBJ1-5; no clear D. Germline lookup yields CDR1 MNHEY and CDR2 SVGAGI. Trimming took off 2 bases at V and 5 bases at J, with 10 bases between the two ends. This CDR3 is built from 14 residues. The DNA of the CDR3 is TGTGCCAGCAGTTACGCACAGAATGATCAGCCCCAGCATTTT. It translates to CASSYAQNDQPQHF.

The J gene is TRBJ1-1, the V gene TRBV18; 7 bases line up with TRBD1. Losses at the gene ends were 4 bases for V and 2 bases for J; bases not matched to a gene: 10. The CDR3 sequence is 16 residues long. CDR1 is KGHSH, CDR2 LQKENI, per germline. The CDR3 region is CASSLVGQRLNTEAFF. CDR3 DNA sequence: TGTGCCAGCTCACTTGTGGGACAGAGACTCAACACTGAAGCTTTCTTT.

The DNA of the CDR3 is TGTGCCAGCGGCGGGACAGGGGCCTCGGGTGTAGCCAAAAACATTCAGTACTTC. Amino acid sequence: CASGGTGASGVAKNIQYF. V usage is TRBV19 and J usage is TRBJ2-4; 10 nucleotides align to TRBD1. After removal of 9 bases from V and 0 bases from J, the junction contained 14 bases not matched to a gene. The V gene's germline CDR1 is LNHDA and CDR2 SQIVND (reference sequence). The CDR3 is 18 residues long.

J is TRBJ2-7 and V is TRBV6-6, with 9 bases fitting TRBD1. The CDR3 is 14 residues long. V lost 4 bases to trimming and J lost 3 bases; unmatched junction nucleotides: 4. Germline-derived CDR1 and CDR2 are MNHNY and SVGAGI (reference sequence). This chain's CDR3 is CASSLQGAGYEQYF. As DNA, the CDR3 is TGTGCCAGCAGTTTACAGGGGGCAGGCTACGAGCAGTACTTC.

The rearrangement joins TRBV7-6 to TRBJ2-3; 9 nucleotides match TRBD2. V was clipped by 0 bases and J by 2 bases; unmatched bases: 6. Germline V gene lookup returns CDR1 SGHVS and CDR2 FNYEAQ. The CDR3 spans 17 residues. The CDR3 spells CASSLAVAGALTDTQYF. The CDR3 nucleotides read TGTGCCAGCAGCTTAGCGGTAGCGGGGGCCCTCACAGATACGCAGTATTTT. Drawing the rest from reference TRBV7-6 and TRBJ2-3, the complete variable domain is GAGVSQSPRYKVTKRGQDVALRCDPISGHVSLYWYRQALGQGPEFLTYFNYEAQQDKSGLPNDRFSAERPEGSISTLTIQRTEQRDSAMYRCASSLAVAGALTDTQYFGPGTRLTVL.

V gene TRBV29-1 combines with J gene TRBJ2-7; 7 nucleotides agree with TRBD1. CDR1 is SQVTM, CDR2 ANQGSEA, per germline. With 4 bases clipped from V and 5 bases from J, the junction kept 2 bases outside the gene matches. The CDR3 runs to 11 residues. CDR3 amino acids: CSVGQGHEQYF. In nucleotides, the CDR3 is TGCAGCGTTGGACAGGGCCACGAGCAGTACTTC.

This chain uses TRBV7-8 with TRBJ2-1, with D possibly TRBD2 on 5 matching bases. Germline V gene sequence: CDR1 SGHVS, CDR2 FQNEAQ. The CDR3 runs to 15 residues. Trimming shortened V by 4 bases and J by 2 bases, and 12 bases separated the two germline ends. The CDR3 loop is CASSSHWGAYNEQFF. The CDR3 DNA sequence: TGTGCCAGCAGCTCCCACTGGGGAGCCTACAATGAGCAGTTCTTC.

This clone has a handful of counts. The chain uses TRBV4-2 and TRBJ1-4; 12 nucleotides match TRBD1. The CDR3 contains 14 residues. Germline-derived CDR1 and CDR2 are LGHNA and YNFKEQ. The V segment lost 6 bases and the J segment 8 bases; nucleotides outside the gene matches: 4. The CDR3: CASSRDRGREKLFF. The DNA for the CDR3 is TGTGCCAGCAGTCGGGACAGGGGGCGCGAAAAACTGTTTTTT.

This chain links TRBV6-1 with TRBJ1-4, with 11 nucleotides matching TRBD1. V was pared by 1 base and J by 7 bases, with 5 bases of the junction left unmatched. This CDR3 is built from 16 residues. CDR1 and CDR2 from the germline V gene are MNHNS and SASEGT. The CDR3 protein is CASSEEAGQGGEKLFF. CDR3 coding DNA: TGTGCCAGCAGTGAAGAAGCGGGACAGGGGGGTGAAAAACTGTTTTTT.

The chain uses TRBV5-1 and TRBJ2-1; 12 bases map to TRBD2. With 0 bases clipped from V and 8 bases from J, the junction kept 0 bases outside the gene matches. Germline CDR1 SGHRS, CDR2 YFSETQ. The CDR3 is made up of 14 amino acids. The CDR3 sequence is CASSLASGRDEQFF. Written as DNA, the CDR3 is TGCGCCAGCAGCTTGGCTAGCGGGAGGGATGAGCAGTTCTTC.

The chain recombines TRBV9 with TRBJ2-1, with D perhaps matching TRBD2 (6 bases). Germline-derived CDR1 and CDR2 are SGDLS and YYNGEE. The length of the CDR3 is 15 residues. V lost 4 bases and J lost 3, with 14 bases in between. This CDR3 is CASSTGSGFYNEQFF. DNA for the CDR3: TGTGCCAGCAGCACAGGTAGCGGCTTCTACAATGAGCAGTTCTTC.

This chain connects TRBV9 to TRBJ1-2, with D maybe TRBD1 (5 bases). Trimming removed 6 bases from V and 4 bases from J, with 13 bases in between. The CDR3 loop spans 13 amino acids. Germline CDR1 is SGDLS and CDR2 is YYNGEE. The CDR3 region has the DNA TGTGCCAGCACAGGGTTCCGTACCTATGGCTACACCTTC. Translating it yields CASTGFRTYGYTF.

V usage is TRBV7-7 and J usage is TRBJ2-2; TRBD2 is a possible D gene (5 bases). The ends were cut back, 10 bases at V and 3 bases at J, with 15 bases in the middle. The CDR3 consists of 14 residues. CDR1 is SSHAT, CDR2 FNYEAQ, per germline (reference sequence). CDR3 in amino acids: CAIPTEADTGELFF. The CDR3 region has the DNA TGTGCCATCCCGACGGAGGCGGACACCGGGGAGCTGTTTTTT.

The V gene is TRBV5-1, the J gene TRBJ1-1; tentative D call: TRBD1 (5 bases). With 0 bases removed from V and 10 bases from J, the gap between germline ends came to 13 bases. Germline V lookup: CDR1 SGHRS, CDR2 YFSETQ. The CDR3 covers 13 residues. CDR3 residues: CASSLGGLSRAFF. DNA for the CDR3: TGCGCCAGCAGCTTGGGGGGCTTGTCGCGAGCTTTCTTT.

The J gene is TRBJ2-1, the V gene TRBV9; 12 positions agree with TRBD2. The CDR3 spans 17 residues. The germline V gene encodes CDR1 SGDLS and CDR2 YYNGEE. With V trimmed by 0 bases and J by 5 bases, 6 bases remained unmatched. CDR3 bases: TGTGCCAGCAGCGTAGACCCTAGCGGGAGGGTTAACAATGAGCAGTTCTTC. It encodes CASSVDPSGRVNNEQFF.

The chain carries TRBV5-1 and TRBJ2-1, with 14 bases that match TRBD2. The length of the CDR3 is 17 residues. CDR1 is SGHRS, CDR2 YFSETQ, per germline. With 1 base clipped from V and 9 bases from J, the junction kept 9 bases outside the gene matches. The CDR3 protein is CASSLPGTSGSLGEQFF. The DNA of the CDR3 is TGCGCCAGCAGCTTGCCCGGGACTAGCGGGAGTTTAGGTGAGCAGTTCTTC.

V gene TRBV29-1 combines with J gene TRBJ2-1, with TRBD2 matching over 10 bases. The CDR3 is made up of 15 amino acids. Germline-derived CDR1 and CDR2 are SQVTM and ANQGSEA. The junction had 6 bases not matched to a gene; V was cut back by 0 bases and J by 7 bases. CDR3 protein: CSVEDQLAGTNEQFF. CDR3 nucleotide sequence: TGCAGCGTTGAAGATCAACTAGCGGGGACGAATGAGCAGTTCTTC.

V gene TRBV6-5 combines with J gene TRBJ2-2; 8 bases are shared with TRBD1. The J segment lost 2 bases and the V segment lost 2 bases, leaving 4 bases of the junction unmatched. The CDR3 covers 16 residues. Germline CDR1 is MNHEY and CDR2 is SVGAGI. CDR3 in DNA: TGTGCCAGCAGTTACGCCAGGGGGCCTAACACCGGGGAGCTGTTTTTT. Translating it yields CASSYARGPNTGELFF.

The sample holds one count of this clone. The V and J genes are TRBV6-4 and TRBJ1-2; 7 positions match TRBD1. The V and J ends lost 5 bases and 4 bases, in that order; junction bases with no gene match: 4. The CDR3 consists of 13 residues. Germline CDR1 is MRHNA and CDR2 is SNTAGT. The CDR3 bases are TGTGCCAGCAGTCCACAGGGGATCTATGGCTACACCTTC. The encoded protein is CASSPQGIYGYTF.

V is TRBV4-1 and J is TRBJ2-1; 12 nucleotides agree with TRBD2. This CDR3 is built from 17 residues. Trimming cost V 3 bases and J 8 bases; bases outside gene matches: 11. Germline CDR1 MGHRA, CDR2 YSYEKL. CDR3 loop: CASSHDKPSGGAHEQFF. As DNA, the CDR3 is TGCGCCAGCAGCCATGATAAGCCTAGCGGGGGGGCGCATGAGCAGTTCTTC.

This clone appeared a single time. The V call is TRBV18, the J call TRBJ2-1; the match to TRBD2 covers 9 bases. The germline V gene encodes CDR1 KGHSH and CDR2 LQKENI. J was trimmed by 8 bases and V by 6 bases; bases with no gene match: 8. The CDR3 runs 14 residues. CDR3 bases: TGTGCCAGCTCGCCAGAGGGACTAGCCTATGAGCAGTTCTTC. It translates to CASSPEGLAYEQFF.

CDR3: CASSLARGPSGNTIYF. The CDR3 DNA reads as TGTGCCAGCAGCTTAGCGCGGGGACCCTCTGGAAACACCATATATTTT. The rearrangement links TRBV7-6 to TRBJ1-3; D is perhaps TRBD1 (5 bases). The CDR3 sequence is 16 residues long. Trimming pared 0 bases from V and 0 bases from J, leaving 9 bases between. CDR1 is SGHVS and CDR2 is FNYEAQ in the germline V gene. Full variable domain (remainder filled in from reference TRBV7-6 and TRBJ1-3): GAGVSQSPRYKVTKRGQDVALRCDPISGHVSLYWYRQALGQGPEFLTYFNYEAQQDKSGLPNDRFSAERPEGSISTLTIQRTEQRDSAMYRCASSLARGPSGNTIYFGEGSWLTVV.

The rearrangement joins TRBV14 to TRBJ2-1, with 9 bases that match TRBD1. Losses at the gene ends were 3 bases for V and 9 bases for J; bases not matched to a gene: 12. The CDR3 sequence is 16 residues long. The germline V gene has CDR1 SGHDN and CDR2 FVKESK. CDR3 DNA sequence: TGTGCCAGCAGCCAGATCCCGGGACAGGGCGTGGGTGAGCAGTTCTTC. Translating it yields CASSQIPGQGVGEQFF.

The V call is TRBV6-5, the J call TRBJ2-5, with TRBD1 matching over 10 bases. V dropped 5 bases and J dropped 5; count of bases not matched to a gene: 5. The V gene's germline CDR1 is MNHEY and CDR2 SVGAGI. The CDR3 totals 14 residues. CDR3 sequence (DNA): TGTGCCAGCAGTCGTGACAGGGGGCTCGAGACCCAGTACTTC. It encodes CASSRDRGLETQYF.

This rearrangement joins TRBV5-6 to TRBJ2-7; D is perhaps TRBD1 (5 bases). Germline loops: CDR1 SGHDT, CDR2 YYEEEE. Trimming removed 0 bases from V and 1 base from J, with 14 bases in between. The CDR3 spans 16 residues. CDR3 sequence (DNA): TGTGCCAGCAGCTTGGAGGTGGGGCATTTATCCTACGAGCAGTACTTC. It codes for CASSLEVGHLSYEQYF.

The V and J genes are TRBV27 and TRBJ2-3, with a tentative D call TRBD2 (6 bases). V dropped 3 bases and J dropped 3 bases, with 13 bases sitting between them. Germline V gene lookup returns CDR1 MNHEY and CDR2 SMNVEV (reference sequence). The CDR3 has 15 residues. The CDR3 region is CASSFWGGGTDTQYF. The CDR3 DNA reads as TGTGCCAGCAGTTTCTGGGGAGGAGGAACAGATACGCAGTATTTT.